The 14 T cell receptor beta chains below come from one sample, sequenced in a study of tumor and adjacent non-tumor tissue in lung cancer (dated by TCRdb to 2017 to 2018). The library was prepared using multiplex PCR. The run used an Illumina HiSeq 2500. TCRbeta libraries were built by three rounds of nested PCR using primers (Table S4), following protocols modified from ARM-PCR. In TCRdb, the public reads were trimmed at Q25 with fastp and aligned with MiXCR, with productive beta chains retained. Every distinct CDR3 protein forms one entry, paired with its most common genes and DNA. The sample includes 90,000 to 100,000 distinct CDR3 sequences, with 75% to 85% observed a single time. Less than 40% of the sample belongs to the ten largest clones. RNA was isolated from bulk unsorted tissue, and RNA quality was assessed with a NanoDrop ND-1000 and an Agilent 2100. Distant non-tumor tissue taken more than 3 cm from the tumor edge was used as the normal lung sample.

Sequenced sample: distant non-tumor lung tissue. The receptors stem from a man aged 55 to 70 with small cell lung cancer.

The rearrangement links TRBV30 to TRBJ2-7; D unclear. The V and J ends lost 0 bases and 13 bases respectively, with 19 bases between them. This CDR3 contains 13 residues. CDR1 is GTSNPN and CDR2 is SVGIG in the germline V gene (reference sequence). The DNA of the CDR3 is TGTGCCTGGAGTGTCGGCTTAGCCTACGTGCAATACTTC. Protein sequence: CAWSVGLAYVQYF.

This clonotype has just a few counts. Given a much more abundant clone one base away, this may be a read error. As the CDR3 is not closed by the conserved phenylalanine or tryptophan, this likely results from a read error. The J gene is TRBJ1-1, the V gene TRBV6-6; D perhaps matches TRBD1 (5 bases). V lost 2 bases and J 4 bases, leaving 8 bases between the germline ends. Germline V gene sequence: CDR1 MNHNY, CDR2 SVGAGI (reference sequence). The CDR3 is 13 residues long. The CDR3 bases are TGTGCCAGCAGTTACGGGGGTTCCACTGAAGCTTTCTTA. Its protein product is CASSYGGSTEAFL.

Comments on this clonotype: Compared with germline, one end of the junction differs, possibly owing to a read error. The J gene is TRBJ2-5, the V gene TRBV6-6; 11 nucleotides match TRBD1. The CDR3 sequence is 15 residues long. Germline-derived CDR1 and CDR2 are MNHNY and SVGAGI (reference sequence). CDR3 loop: CASRPGQGAFEIQYF. In nucleotides, the CDR3 is TGCGCCAGCAGACCCGGACAGGGGGCTTTTGAGATCCAGTACTTC.

As concerns this clonotype: A read error is possible here, since a much larger clone lies one base away. The chain uses TRBV20-1 and TRBJ2-7; D could derive from TRBD1 or TRBD2 (5 bases each). Trimming cost V 5 bases and J 6 bases, with 17 bases left between them. The CDR3 spans 13 residues. CDR1 DFQATT and CDR2 SNEGSKA come from the germline V gene (reference sequence). In DNA form, the CDR3 reads TGCAGTGCTGCGAGCCGGGACCCCTGCGAGCAGTACTTC. Translating gives CSAASRDPCEQYF.

Concerning this clonotype itself: With a far larger clone one base away, a read error is the likely cause. The CDR3 carries no conserved terminal phenylalanine or tryptophan, so it likely arises from a read error. V usage is TRBV28 and J usage is TRBJ2-3; D uncertain. V lost 5 bases to trimming and J lost 0 bases, with 0 bases between them. The germline V gene encodes CDR1 MDHEN and CDR2 SYDVKM. The CDR3 is 11 residues long. The CDR3: CASSSTDTQYI. CDR3 coding DNA: TGTGCCAGCAGTAGCACAGATACGCAGTATATT.

Concerning this clonotype: A read error may be the cause here, since a much bigger clone is one base away. The rearrangement links TRBV7-9 to TRBJ2-3, with D perhaps TRBD1 (6 bases). CDR1 and CDR2 (germline): SEHNR, FQNEAQ (reference sequence). There are 15 residues in the CDR3. The CDR3 sequence: CPSRGFAASTDTQYF. The CDR3 coding sequence is TGTCCCAGCAGGGGCTTCGCGGCTAGCACAGATACGCAGTATTTT.

Concerning this clonotype: This may arise from a read error, as a much more abundant clone is one base away. This chain uses TRBV14 with TRBJ1-2; maybe TRBD1 (6 bases). The CDR3 totals 14 residues. The V and J ends lost 4 bases and 12 bases respectively, with 21 bases between them. Germline V gene lookup returns CDR1 SGHDN and CDR2 FVKESK. CDR3 residues: CASSPRRGAGGHTF. The CDR3 DNA reads as TGTGCCAGCAGCCCCCGACGGGGGGCGGGAGGCCACACCTTC.

As to this clonotype: The conserved phenylalanine or tryptophan normally closing the CDR3 is absent here, so this likely arose from a read error. No DNA is shown, since the ends of the CDR3 on it are uncertain; the CDR3 is the one TCRdb lists. The chain employs TRBV5-1 and TRBJ2-1; TRBD1 reflects the table's D call only, with no check against the DNA. The CDR3 comprises 15 residues, both ends counted. In germline, CDR1 is SGHRS, CDR2 YFSETQ. This CDR3 is CASSLKDRVGNEQSI.

The V call is TRBV11-3, the J call TRBJ2-2; D is uncertain. With 2 bases removed from V and 4 bases from J, the gap between germline ends came to 14 bases. The CDR3 runs 16 residues. Looked up from germline, CDR1 is SGHNT and CDR2 is YENEEA. The CDR3 DNA is TGTGCCAGCAGCTTAACCCCGAGAATGGTCACCGGGGAGCTGTTTTTT. As protein: CASSLTPRMVTGELFF.

Comments on this clonotype: A much more abundant neighbour one base away suggests this may be a read error. This chain joins TRBV20-1 and TRBJ2-1, with 8 bases lining up with TRBD1. This CDR3 region has 12 residues. Germline loops: CDR1 DFQATT, CDR2 SNEGSKA (reference sequence). CDR3 nucleotides: TGCAATGTTCAGGACAGGGAAAATGAGCAGTTCTTC. Amino acids: CNVQDRENEQFF.

This clonotype was counted only a few times. The genes are TRBV20-1 and TRBJ2-3; 8 bases are shared with TRBD2. V dropped 2 bases and J dropped 4; count of bases not matched to a gene: 5. Germline CDR1 reads DFQATT; CDR2 reads SNEGSKA (reference sequence). The CDR3 totals 14 residues. CDR3 loop: CSARSGSGADTQYF. CDR3 DNA sequence: TGCAGTGCTAGAAGCGGGAGTGGCGCAGATACGCAGTATTTT.

Of note for this clonotype: The junction departs from germline at one end; a sequencing error may be responsible. This chain's CDR3 is CANSRSWSTDTQYF. The CDR3 bases are TGTGCCAACAGTCGTAGCTGGAGCACAGATACGCAGTATTTT. V usage is TRBV12-3 or TRBV12-4 and J usage is TRBJ2-3, with no clear D. The CDR3 spans 14 residues.

Points on this clonotype: This may come from a read error, since a much larger clone is one base off. The CDR3 protein is CNASPRSSKNIQYF. CDR3 bases: TGCAATGCTAGTCCCCGCAGTTCCAAAAACATTCAGTACTTC. The chain combines TRBV20-1 with TRBJ2-4; D remains unclear. Germline lookup yields CDR1 DFQATT and CDR2 SNEGSKA (reference sequence). The CDR3 contains 14 residues.

Of note for this clonotype: Compared with germline, one end of the junction differs, possibly owing to a read error. This chain links TRBV6-5 with TRBJ1-2, with a tentative D call TRBD1 (5 bases). The CDR3 contains 15 residues. The germline V gene has CDR1 MNHEY and CDR2 SVGAGI. DNA of the CDR3: TGTGCCAGCAGTCAGCAAACCGGGGCAATCTATGGTTACGCCTTC. It yields the protein CASSQQTGAIYGYAF.